A selection of T cell receptor beta chains follows, all from one sample in a study of T cells in Graves' hyperthyroidism and ophthalmopathy. From the multiplex PCR reads, TCRdb called clonotypes with MiXCR, one entry per CDR3 protein. The table shows approximately 430,000 distinct CDR3 sequences, with approximately 15% occurring only once. The sequenced sample consisted of blood. These receptors were obtained from a woman aged 18-35 years with Graves' hyperthyroidism. The CDR3 runs from the conserved cysteine through the conserved F or W. Fields, in order: CDR3 protein, J gene, V gene.

CDR3: CASRSPGLAGGPGTDTQYF
J: TRBJ2-3
V: TRBV6-1

CDR3: CSARDRGGEQFF
J: TRBJ2-1
V: TRBV20-1

CDR3: CATKSGIGRGFDEQYF
J: TRBJ2-7
V: TRBV6-1

CDR3: CASSLVNSGRYNEQFF
J: TRBJ2-1
V: TRBV11-2

CDR3: CASSQDWGANEQFF
J: TRBJ2-1
V: TRBV3-1

CDR3: CASSAHARGEYQETQYF
J: TRBJ2-5
V: TRBV9

CDR3: CSAARTQETQYF
J: TRBJ2-5
V: TRBV20-1

CDR3: CASSPSHETQYF
J: TRBJ2-5
V: TRBV12-3/TRBV12-4

CDR3: CASSTQSLSNQPQHF
J: TRBJ1-5
V: TRBV2

CDR3: CATSDPRRGTGELFF
J: TRBJ2-2
V: TRBV24-1

CDR3: CASRGPGGGYTF
J: TRBJ1-2
V: TRBV12-3/TRBV12-4

CDR3: CASSSSANSYNEQFF
J: TRBJ2-1
V: TRBV7-2

CDR3: CASSLLRVNTGELFF
J: TRBJ2-2
V: TRBV11-2

CDR3: CASSLLYGGGSYEQYF
J: TRBJ2-7
V: TRBV7-9

CDR3: CASSPPGVESYNEQFF
J: TRBJ2-1
V: TRBV11-3

CDR3: CASSSQAAGEQYF
J: TRBJ2-7
V: TRBV12-3/TRBV12-4

CDR3: CASGHYLAGEQFF
J: TRBJ2-1
V: TRBV12-5

CDR3: CSAQLREQFF
J: TRBJ2-1
V: TRBV20-1

CDR3: CASSLEAPWTSEDNEQFF
J: TRBJ2-1
V: TRBV7-2

CDR3: CSASAGSNSYNEQFF
J: TRBJ2-1
V: TRBV20-1

CDR3: CASSRRTGSSYEQYF
J: TRBJ2-7
V: TRBV6-1

CDR3: CSARGVEGYGANVLTF
J: TRBJ2-6
V: TRBV20-1

CDR3: CSVKGGTQETQYF
J: TRBJ2-5
V: TRBV29-1

CDR3: CATSRLGETQYF
J: TRBJ2-5
V: TRBV15

CDR3: CAWTRDRSYGYTF
J: TRBJ1-2
V: TRBV30

CDR3: CASSWTSGGVQETQYF
J: TRBJ2-5
V: TRBV28

CDR3: CASSLGTGWDTQYF
J: TRBJ2-3
V: TRBV11-1

CDR3: CASSLVLAGSTDTQYF
J: TRBJ2-3
V: TRBV5-1

CDR3: CASSPVGENTIYF
J: TRBJ1-3
V: TRBV9

CDR3: CAWSGGATSSETQYF
J: TRBJ2-5
V: TRBV30

CDR3: CASRGLQDQETQYF
J: TRBJ2-5
V: TRBV2

CDR3: CASSETISYNSPLHF
J: TRBJ1-6
V: TRBV19

CDR3: CASRGQGAGETQYF
J: TRBJ2-5
V: TRBV28

CDR3: CASSTGGARTYGYTF
J: TRBJ1-2
V: TRBV28

CDR3: CASSLRNSYEQYF
J: TRBJ2-7
V: TRBV13

CDR3: CASSPTEIYNSPLHF
J: TRBJ1-6
V: TRBV18

CDR3: CSVEAGDNQPQHF
J: TRBJ1-5
V: TRBV29-1

CDR3: CASSLLPSGGTDTQYF
J: TRBJ2-3
V: TRBV7-9

CDR3: CASSITRQNRGEQPQHF
J: TRBJ1-5
V: TRBV19

CDR3: CAGRTSGSSDTQYF
J: TRBJ2-3
V: TRBV2